The clone carrying this T cell receptor beta chain was seen many times. RNA transcripts gave rise to amplified TCR beta CDR3 regions. The study used the HTBI primer set for a first-round RT-PCR of the TCR CDR3. TCRdb reprocessed the multiplex PCR reads via MiXCR and lists one record per CDR3 protein. The sample has around 350,000 distinct CDR3 sequences, approximately 13% seen once. The sample is drawn from a study of T cells in Graves' hyperthyroidism and ophthalmopathy. Sequenced sample: blood. The receptor was derived from a woman aged 18-30 years with Graves' hyperthyroidism.

CDR3 nucleotide sequence: TGCGCCAGCAGCCAAATTACGAACAATGAGCAGTTCTTC. Translated: CASSQITNNEQFF. V usage is TRBV4-1 and J usage is TRBJ2-1; no clear D gene. CDR1 is MGHRA and CDR2 is YSYEKL in the germline V gene. The ends were cut back, 2 bases at V and 5 bases at J, with 7 bases in the middle. The CDR3 extends over 13 amino acids.